In its sample, the clone carrying this T cell receptor (beta chain) was seen once. This sample was taken from a study of blood T cell repertoires in COVID-19. Study as a whole: Acute-phase and convalescent COVID-19 samples originated in the United States, Italy and Spain. T cells, B-cell-depleted T cells, or PBMCs provided the cDNA or gDNA that served as material.

Germline-derived CDR1 and CDR2 are SGHRS and YFSETQ. V was clipped by 2 bases and J by 1 base, with 21 bases between them. The CDR3 extends over 18 amino acids. Original data processing: Cell counts per sample came from amplifying reference gene primers. Assay: immunoSEQ multiplex PCR; the TCRdb copy retains only in-frame clones and omits some. For V, J and clone size, that table is used; D and trimming come from the DNA. The table includes hundreds of thousands of clones, 85% detected once. This clonotype was obtained from a woman between 18 and 29 years old with acute or convalescent COVID-19. J is TRBJ1-2 and V is TRBV5-1; D remains ambiguous. Sequenced material: peripheral blood. This CDR3 reads CASSFLPFSSTINYGYTF. The CDR3 nucleotides are TGCGCCAGCAGCTTTCTGCCCTTTTCCAGTACCATTAACTATGGCTACACCTTC.